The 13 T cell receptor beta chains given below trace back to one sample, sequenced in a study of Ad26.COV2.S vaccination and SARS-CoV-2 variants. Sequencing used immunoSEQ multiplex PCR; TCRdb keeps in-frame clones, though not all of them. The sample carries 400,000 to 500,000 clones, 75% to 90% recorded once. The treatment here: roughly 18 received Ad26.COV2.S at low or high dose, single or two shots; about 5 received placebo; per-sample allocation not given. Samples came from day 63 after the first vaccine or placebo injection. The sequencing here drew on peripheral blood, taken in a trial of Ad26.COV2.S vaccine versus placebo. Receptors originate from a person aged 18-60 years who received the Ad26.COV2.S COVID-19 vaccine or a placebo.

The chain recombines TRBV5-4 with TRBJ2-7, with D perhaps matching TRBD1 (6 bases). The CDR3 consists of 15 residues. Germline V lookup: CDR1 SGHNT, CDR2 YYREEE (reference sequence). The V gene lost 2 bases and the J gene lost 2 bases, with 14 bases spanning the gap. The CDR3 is CASSFGPTGTYEQYF. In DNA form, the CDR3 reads TGTGCCAGCAGCTTTGGACCGACAGGTACCTACGAGCAGTACTTC. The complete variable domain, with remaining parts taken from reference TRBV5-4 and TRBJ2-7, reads ETGVTQSPTHLIKTRGQQVTLRCSSQSGHNTVSWYQQALGQGPQFIFQYYREEENGRGNFPPRFSGLQFPNYSSELNVNALELDDSALYLCASSFGPTGTYEQYFGPGTRLTVT.

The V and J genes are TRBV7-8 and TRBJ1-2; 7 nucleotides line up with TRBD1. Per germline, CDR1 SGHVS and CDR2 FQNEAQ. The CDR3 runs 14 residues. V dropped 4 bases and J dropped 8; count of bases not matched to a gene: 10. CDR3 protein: CASSSRDRWWGYTF. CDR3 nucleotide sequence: TGTGCCAGCAGCTCCCGGGACAGATGGTGGGGCTACACCTTC.

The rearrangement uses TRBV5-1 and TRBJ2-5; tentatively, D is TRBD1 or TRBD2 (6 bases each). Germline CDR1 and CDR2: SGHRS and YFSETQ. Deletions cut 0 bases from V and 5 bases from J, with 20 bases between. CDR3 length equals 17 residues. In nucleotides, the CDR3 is TGCGCCAGCAGCTTGGCTCTAGGGGGTAGCGGCTCGGAGACCCAGTACTTC. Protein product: CASSLALGGSGSETQYF.

CDR3 in DNA: TGTGCCAACCACGCCGGGACAACGAGCTACGAGCAGTACTTC. The encoded protein is CANHAGTTSYEQYF. J is TRBJ2-7 and V is TRBV5-8, with D perhaps TRBD1 (6 bases). The V gene lost 9 bases and the J gene lost 3 bases, with 19 bases spanning the gap. The V gene's germline CDR1 is SGHTS and CDR2 YDEGEE. The CDR3 loop spans 14 amino acids.

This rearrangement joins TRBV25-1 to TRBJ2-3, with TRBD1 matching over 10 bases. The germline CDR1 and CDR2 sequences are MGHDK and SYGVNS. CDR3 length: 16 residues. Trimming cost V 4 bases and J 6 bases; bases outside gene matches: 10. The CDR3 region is CASSGDRGFFLDTQYF. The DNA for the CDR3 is TGTGCCAGCAGTGGGGACAGGGGCTTTTTCCTCGATACGCAGTATTTT.

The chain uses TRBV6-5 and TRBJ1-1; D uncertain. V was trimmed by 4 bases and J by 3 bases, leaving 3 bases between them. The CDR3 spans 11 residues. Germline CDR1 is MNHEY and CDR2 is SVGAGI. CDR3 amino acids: CASSSHTEAFF. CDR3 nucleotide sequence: TGTGCCAGCAGTTCACACACTGAAGCTTTCTTT.

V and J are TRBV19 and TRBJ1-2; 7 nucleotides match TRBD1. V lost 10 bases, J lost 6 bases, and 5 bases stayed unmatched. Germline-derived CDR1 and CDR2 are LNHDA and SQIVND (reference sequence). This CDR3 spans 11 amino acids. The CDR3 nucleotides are TGTGCCACCCTACAGGGGAATGGCTACACCTTC. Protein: CATLQGNGYTF.

The CDR3 DNA reads as TGTGCCAGCAGCTTGGTACTAGCGGAGCCGAGGTGGCAGTACTTC. This sequence encodes CASSLVLAEPRWQYF. The chain employs TRBV7-7 and TRBJ2-7, with 8 bases lining up with TRBD2. CDR1 and CDR2 from the germline V gene are SSHAT and FNYEAQ (reference sequence). This CDR3 has 15 amino acids. Trimming removed 3 bases from V and 9 bases from J; junction bases left unmatched: 13.

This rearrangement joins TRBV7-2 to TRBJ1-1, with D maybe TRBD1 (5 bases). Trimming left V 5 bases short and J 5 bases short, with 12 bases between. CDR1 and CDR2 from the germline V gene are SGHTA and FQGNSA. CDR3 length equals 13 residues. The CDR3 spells CASSIFGGTEAFF. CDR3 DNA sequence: TGTGCCAGCAGCATCTTTGGGGGGACTGAAGCTTTCTTT.

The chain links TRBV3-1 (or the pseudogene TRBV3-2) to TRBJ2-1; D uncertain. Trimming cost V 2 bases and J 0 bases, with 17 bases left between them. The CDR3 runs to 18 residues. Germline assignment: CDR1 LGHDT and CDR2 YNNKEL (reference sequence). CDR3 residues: CASSQILRVQSSYNEQFF. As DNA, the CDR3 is TGTGCCAGCAGCCAAATACTCCGGGTGCAGAGCTCCTACAATGAGCAGTTCTTC.

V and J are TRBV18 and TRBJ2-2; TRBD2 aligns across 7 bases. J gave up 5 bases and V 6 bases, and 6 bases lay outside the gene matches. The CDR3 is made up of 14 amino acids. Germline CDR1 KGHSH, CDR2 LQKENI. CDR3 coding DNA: TGTGCCAGCTCCCCCCAGCGGGGTACCGGGGAGCTGTTTTTT. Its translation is CASSPQRGTGELFF.

CDR3 sequence: CASSLIGGGYNEQFF. The CDR3 region has the DNA TGCGCCAGCAGCTTAATCGGGGGAGGGTACAATGAGCAGTTCTTC. J is TRBJ2-1 and V is TRBV5-1, with 7 positions matching TRBD2. CDR3 length equals 15 residues. After removal of 2 bases from V and 4 bases from J, the junction contained 6 bases not matched to a gene. The germline CDR1 and CDR2 sequences are SGHRS and YFSETQ.

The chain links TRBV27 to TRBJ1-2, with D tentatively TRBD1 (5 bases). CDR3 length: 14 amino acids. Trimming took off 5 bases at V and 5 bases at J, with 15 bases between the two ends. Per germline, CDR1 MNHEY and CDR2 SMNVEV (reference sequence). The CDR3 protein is CASSPSGGGYGYTF. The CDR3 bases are TGTGCCAGCAGTCCCAGCGGGGGAGGGTATGGCTACACCTTC.